Shown below are 27 T cell receptor beta chains from a single sample sequenced in a study of CXCR3-negative and CXCR3-positive naive CD8 T cells. The study's findings and limits: CXCR3-negative naive cells had less hydrophobic TRB CDR3s than did CXCR3-positive naive cells.

The antigens of these receptors remain unknown. UMI labels and 5' RACE were used to prepare the TRB cDNA libraries. TCRdb reprocessed the 5' RACE reads and reports one entry per CDR3 protein, with no DNA. The specimen's table records under 110,000 distinct CDR3 sequences. The sequencing sample was made of naive CXCR3+ CD8+ T cells from blood. Noted subset: CD45RO-CCR7+CD27+CD95- naive CD8+ T cells expressing CXCR3 (TNR3+). The receptors stem from a human donor in good health. Some clones in this sample may be carry-over from other donors' samples.

The chain has TRBV7-2 and TRBJ2-7. Germline V gene sequence: CDR1 SGHTA, CDR2 FQGNSA. This CDR3 has 14 residues. This CDR3 is CASSLYTISYEQYF.

V usage is TRBV12-3 or TRBV12-4 and J usage is TRBJ2-5; TCRdb picks TRBD1, but there is no DNA to check that call. This CDR3 has 15 residues. This CDR3 reads CASSPDRRDQETQYF.

The chain is built from TRBV20-1 and TRBJ2-5; the TRBD1 assignment by TCRdb is unverifiable without DNA. The CDR3 length is 16 residues. Germline assignment: CDR1 DFQATT and CDR2 SNEGSKA (reference sequence). The chain's CDR3 is CSADPAGQGGQETQYF.

V usage is TRBV6-5 and J usage is TRBJ2-5; there is no DNA to check the TCRdb D call of TRBD1. The CDR3 is 13 amino acids. Germline CDR1 reads MNHEY; CDR2 reads SVGAGI. The CDR3 spells CASSPGPDGTQYF.

J is TRBJ2-7 and V is TRBV20-1; the TCRdb call, TRBD1, lacks DNA for checking. The germline V gene has CDR1 DFQATT and CDR2 SNEGSKA (reference sequence). This CDR3 comprises 14 residues. The CDR3 loop is CSASPDGNPYEQYF.

This chain connects TRBV27 to TRBJ2-7. The V gene's germline CDR1 is MNHEY and CDR2 SMNVEV (reference sequence). The CDR3 covers 15 residues. The CDR3: CASGSRLAGVYEQYF.

This sequence joins TRBV7-3 and TRBJ2-6; the D gene TCRdb calls, TRBD2, cannot be checked with no DNA. The CDR3 has 15 residues. Looked up from germline, CDR1 is SGHTA and CDR2 is FQGTGA. CDR3 loop: CASSPSGSGANVLTF.

The chain has TRBV9 and TRBJ2-7; TCRdb's D call of TRBD2 is untestable without DNA. This CDR3 contains 16 residues. Germline assignment: CDR1 SGDLS and CDR2 YYNGEE. The CDR3 reads CASSVSPRTTSYEQYF.

The V gene is TRBV29-1, the J gene TRBJ2-3. CDR3 length equals 13 residues. Looked up from germline, CDR1 is SQVTM and CDR2 is ANQGSEA. The CDR3 loop is CSVENALTDTQYF.

The chain recombines TRBV7-3 with TRBJ2-1; without DNA, the TCRdb call of TRBD1 cannot be checked. Germline CDR1 is SGHTA and CDR2 is FQGTGA. The CDR3 is made up of 13 amino acids. CDR3 sequence: CASSLIEGDEQFF. Using reference TRBV7-3 and TRBJ2-1 for the parts outside the CDR3, the full variable domain is GAGVSQTPSNKVTEKGKYVELRCDPISGHTALYWYRQSLGQGPEFLIYFQGTGAADDSGLPNDRFFAVRPEGSVSTLKIQRTERGDSAVYLCASSLIEGDEQFFGPGTRLTVL.

The CDR3 loop is CASSLDTTGVHVEQYF. The chain recombines TRBV28 with TRBJ2-7; TCRdb's D call, TRBD1, is unchecked because there is no DNA. Germline V gene lookup returns CDR1 MDHEN and CDR2 SYDVKM. The CDR3 runs 16 residues.

The rearrangement joins TRBV28 to TRBJ2-7; the D call from TCRdb, TRBD2, cannot be confirmed without DNA. This CDR3 has 16 residues. CDR1 is MDHEN and CDR2 is SYDVKM in the germline V gene. The CDR3 protein is CASSSSGLIITYEQYF.

The chain carries TRBV5-1 and TRBJ1-1. The CDR3 totals 13 residues. Germline V gives CDR1 SGHRS, CDR2 YFSETQ. CDR3 region: CASSRRENTEAFF. Full variable domain (outside the CDR3, taken from reference TRBV5-1 and TRBJ1-1): KAGVTQTPRYLIKTRGQQVTLSCSPISGHRSVSWYQQTPGQGLQFLFEYFSETQRNKGNFPGRFSGRQFSNSRSEMNVSTLELGDSALYLCASSRRENTEAFFGQGTRLTVV.

The chain has TRBV12-3 or TRBV12-4 and TRBJ2-7. CDR3 length: 14 residues. The CDR3: CASSLGENHYEQYF.

This chain links TRBV28 with TRBJ2-7; TCRdb lists TRBD2, though no DNA is available to test this call. The CDR3 is 17 residues long. In germline, CDR1 is MDHEN, CDR2 SYDVKM. CDR3 protein: CASGQSSQTSGGPEQYF.

The CDR3 region is CASSPRDDTQYF. V and J are TRBV28 and TRBJ2-3; the D call of TRBD1 rests on TCRdb alone, since no DNA is present to check it. Germline-derived CDR1 and CDR2 are MDHEN and SYDVKM. The CDR3 length is 12 residues.

The V and J genes are TRBV14 and TRBJ2-7; TCRdb names TRBD2, which stays unverified in the absence of DNA. Looked up from germline, CDR1 is SGHDN and CDR2 is FVKESK. The CDR3 sequence is 16 residues long. CDR3 residues: CASSHRKGGPPYEQYF.

V gene TRBV12-3 or TRBV12-4 combines with J gene TRBJ2-1; without DNA, the TCRdb call of TRBD2 cannot be checked. There are 16 residues in the CDR3. This chain's CDR3 is CASSFTLAGENNEQFF.

This chain uses TRBV7-3 with TRBJ2-4; TCRdb designates TRBD1, a call that cannot be tested without DNA. Germline V gives CDR1 SGHTA, CDR2 FQGTGA. This CDR3 has 16 amino acids. CDR3 sequence reads: CASSTPRTLAKNIQYF. The full variable domain, with the rest looked up from reference TRBV7-3 and TRBJ2-4, is GAGVSQTPSNKVTEKGKYVELRCDPISGHTALYWYRQSLGQGPEFLIYFQGTGAADDSGLPNDRFFAVRPEGSVSTLKIQRTERGDSAVYLCASSTPRTLAKNIQYFGAGTRLSVL.

The rearrangement joins TRBV29-1 to TRBJ1-1. The CDR3 sequence is 12 residues long. Germline CDR1 SQVTM, CDR2 ANQGSEA. Here the CDR3 reads CSVLSLNTEAFF.

The J gene is TRBJ2-7, the V gene TRBV2; TCRdb proposes TRBD1, but this gene call is untestable without DNA. Germline V lookup: CDR1 SNHLY, CDR2 FYNNEI. The CDR3 covers 13 residues. The chain's CDR3 is CASSEGTGNEQYF.

The V call is TRBV15, the J call TRBJ1-1; checking the TCRdb D call of TRBD1 is not possible without DNA. Germline CDR1 and CDR2: LNHNV and YYDKDF (reference sequence). CDR3 length: 17 residues. CDR3 sequence: CATSAHIVRASTTEAFF.

This chain joins TRBV7-9 and TRBJ2-3; TCRdb selects TRBD1, and the lack of DNA leaves this call unchecked. Per the germline V gene, CDR1 is SEHNR and CDR2 is FQNEAQ (reference sequence). This CDR3 has 15 amino acids. CDR3 in amino acids: CASSLGQGNTDTQYF.

The J gene is TRBJ2-3, the V gene TRBV10-3. The CDR3 contains 18 residues. Germline CDR1 reads ENHRY; CDR2 reads SYGVKD. The CDR3 is CAISESSGRLPATDTQYF.

The chain combines TRBV9 with TRBJ1-1; TCRdb's assignment of TRBD1 cannot be checked, as there is no DNA. CDR3 length equals 15 residues. The germline gives CDR1 SGDLS, CDR2 YYNGEE. This CDR3 is CASTPTGGANTEAFF.

The genes are TRBV6-5 and TRBJ2-7; the TRBD1 assignment by TCRdb is unverifiable without DNA. This CDR3 has 11 amino acids. From germline, CDR1 is MNHEY and CDR2 SVGAGI. The CDR3 reads CASSLGAGQYF.

The rearrangement uses TRBV29-1 and TRBJ2-7; TCRdb picks TRBD2, but there is no DNA to check that call. Germline V lookup: CDR1 SQVTM, CDR2 ANQGSEA. This CDR3 spans 14 amino acids. This CDR3 is CSVALAGGPYEQYF.